These T cell receptor beta chains were read from a single sample in a study of T-cell memory formation after mild COVID-19. Via MiXCR, TCRdb re-called the 5' RACE reads, giving one row per CDR3 protein. The sample comprises roughly 310,000 distinct CDR3 sequences, around a sixth of which are singletons, and about 22% rests with the top ten. The source material was PBMCs or a T cell subset sorted from them (not recorded which). The receptors here all came from a man aged 18 to 29 who had mild COVID-19 (a few samples of this study predate the infection). Cell type and time point are not known. Both conserved end residues are part of each CDR3. D genes are given only for firm matches. Size is stated for part of the rows, as once, few or many counts, or as a class when the clone is expanded.

clone size,CDR3 length,V gene,D gene,J gene,CDR3 DNA,CDR3 protein
few,14,TRBV13,NA,TRBJ1-2,TGTGCCAGCAGCTACCGTACAGGCAGCCACGGCTACACCTTC,CASSYRTGSHGYTF
NA,15,TRBV9,TRBD1,TRBJ2-3,TGTGCCAGCAGCGAGGGACAGGGGGAGGTGGATACGCAGTATTTT,CASSEGQGEVDTQYF
NA,14,TRBV25-1,NA,TRBJ2-7,TGTGCCAGCAGTGAACGGGTCCCACCCTACGAGCAGTACTTC,CASSERVPPYEQYF
NA,16,TRBV11-1,NA,TRBJ2-5,TGTGCCAGCAGCCTACCAGGACAGTACATTCAAGAGACCCAGTACTTC,CASSLPGQYIQETQYF
NA,15,TRBV5-5,NA,TRBJ1-2,TGTGCCAGCAGCTTGCTCGGGGAAGACACATATGGCTACACCTTC,CASSLLGEDTYGYTF
few,15,TRBV21-1,NA,TRBJ2-5,TGTGCCAGCAGCAACGATACAGGAAGGGGAGAGACCCAGTACTTC,CASSNDTGRGETQYF
few,14,TRBV18,TRBD1,TRBJ2-5,TGTGCCAGCTCACCTGCAGCTTCTGGGACAGGCTCAAGGTGG,CASSPAASGTGSRW
NA,16,TRBV7-6,NA,TRBJ2-1,TGTGCCAGCAGCCCCCGTTCAGGGAGCTCCTACAATGAGCAGTTCTTC,CASSPRSGSSYNEQFF
few,15,TRBV7-2,NA,TRBJ2-3,TGTGCCAGCAGCCCGAGGTTCGGAGGAACAGATACGCAGTATTTT,CASSPRFGGTDTQYF
NA,16,TRBV2,NA,TRBJ2-5,TGTGCCAGCAGTCCCCACCCGACAGGGACTGGGGAGACCCAGTACTTC,CASSPHPTGTGETQYF
many,15,TRBV4-3,NA,TRBJ2-7,TGCGCCAGCAGCCAACTCCCCAGTAGCTCCTACGAGCAGTACTTC,CASSQLPSSSYEQYF
many,15,TRBV5-7,NA,TRBJ2-1,TGTGCCAGCAGCTTGGGGGCTAGCCGGGACAATGAGCAGTTCTTC,CASSLGASRDNEQFF
NA,16,TRBV11-2,TRBD1,TRBJ1-3,TGTGCCAGCAGCCAGGGGGTAATTTCGACGGGAAACACCATATATTTT,CASSQGVISTGNTIYF
NA,15,TRBV5-1,NA,TRBJ2-5,TGCGCCAGCAGCTTAGGCCTAGAGGTGGGAGAGACCCAGTACTTC,CASSLGLEVGETQYF
NA,14,TRBV2,NA,TRBJ2-5,TGTGCCAGCAGGCTACAGGGTTATCGAGAGACCCAGTACTTC,CASRLQGYRETQYF
many,13,TRBV10-3,NA,TRBJ2-5,TGTGCCATCACCCCAGGCGTTCAAGAGACCCAGTACTTC,CAITPGVQETQYF
NA,14,TRBV5-1,NA,TRBJ2-2,TGCGCCAGCAGCAGGGACCCCGACACCGGGGAGCTGTTTTTT,CASSRDPDTGELFF
few,15,TRBV15,TRBD1,TRBJ1-1,TGTGCCACCAGCAGAGATTCCAGGGGGCTCACTGAAGCTTTCTTT,CATSRDSRGLTEAFF
few,14,TRBV6-1,TRBD2,TRBJ2-3,TGTGCCAGTTGTTTCAGCGGGGGCACAGATACGCAGTATTTT,CASCFSGGTDTQYF
few,15,TRBV3-1,NA,TRBJ2-3,TGTGCCAGCAGCGAAGGAACCACTAGCACAGATACGCAGTATTTT,CASSEGTTSTDTQYF
NA,13,TRBV7-8,TRBD1,TRBJ1-2,TGTGCCAGCAGCTTAGGGGGACAGCTTGGCTACACCTTC,CASSLGGQLGYTF
NA,14,TRBV12-3/TRBV12-4,TRBD1,TRBJ1-1,TGTGCCAGCAGTCGTAGGGGGCTCGGGACTGAAGCTTTCTTT,CASSRRGLGTEAFF
NA,14,TRBV11-2,NA,TRBJ2-5,TGTGCCAGCAGCTCCGTGGGGGGGCGGGAGACCCAGTACTTC,CASSSVGGRETQYF
NA,17,TRBV12-3/TRBV12-4,TRBD1,TRBJ2-2,TGTGCCAGCAGTCCCCGGAAGGACAGGGAGAACACCGGGGAGCTGTTTTTT,CASSPRKDRENTGELFF
NA,17,TRBV4-1,TRBD2,TRBJ2-7,TGCGCCAGCAGCCAAGAAGGGAAAACTAGCGGGAAAACCGAGCAGTACTTC,CASSQEGKTSGKTEQYF
NA,15,TRBV6-1,NA,TRBJ2-5,TGTGCCAGCAGTGCCCTAGGTCAGGTACAAGAGACCCAGTACTTC,CASSALGQVQETQYF
NA,15,TRBV6-5,TRBD1,TRBJ2-1,TGTGCCAGCAGCTACGGACAGGGGGCATACAATGAGCAGTTCTTC,CASSYGQGAYNEQFF
few,14,TRBV20-1,NA,TRBJ1-2,TGCAGTGCTGTTTACAGCAGGGACCTTTATGGCTACACCTTC,CSAVYSRDLYGYTF
NA,14,TRBV2,NA,TRBJ2-5,TGTGCCAGCAGTGAAGGGGAGGTGCCGCCGACCCAGTACTTC,CASSEGEVPPTQYF
NA,11,TRBV6-2/TRBV6-3,NA,TRBJ2-3,TGTGCCAGCGGTATTTCAGATACGCAGTATTTT,CASGISDTQYF
few,14,TRBV5-1,TRBD1,TRBJ1-1,TGCGCCAGCGCCGAAGGGACAGTCAACACTGAAGCTTTCTTT,CASAEGTVNTEAFF
NA,15,TRBV2,TRBD1,TRBJ1-1,TGTGCCAGCAGCTGGACAGGGGGCCCGGTGACTGAAGCTTTCTTT,CASSWTGGPVTEAFF
NA,15,TRBV5-5,NA,TRBJ1-1,TGTGCCAGCAGCTTGGATCCGCCAGGGGACACTGAAGCTTTCTTT,CASSLDPPGDTEAFF
few,13,TRBV29-1,TRBD1,TRBJ1-2,TGCAGCGTTCCCAGTGCAGGGGGCGGGGGCTACACCTTC,CSVPSAGGGGYTF
many,13,TRBV5-1,NA,TRBJ1-1,TGCGCCAGCAGCTTAGGCACAAACACTGAAGCTTTCTTT,CASSLGTNTEAFF
NA,13,TRBV10-3,TRBD1,TRBJ2-5,TGTGCCATCAGAGGACAGGGTGCAGAGACCCAGTACTTC,CAIRGQGAETQYF
NA,14,TRBV20-1,TRBD1,TRBJ2-3,TGCAGTGCTGACGACAGGGCCTTCACAGATACGCAGTATTTT,CSADDRAFTDTQYF
few,14,TRBV2,NA,TRBJ1-5,TGTGCCAGCAGTGGAGGTGCGGGCAATCAGCCCCAGCATTTT,CASSGGAGNQPQHF
few,15,TRBV15,NA,TRBJ1-1,TGTGCCACCAGCAGGGATGGCCCCAGGGCGGGTGAAGCTTTCTTT,CATSRDGPRAGEAFF
few,17,TRBV9,NA,TRBJ2-6,TGTGCCAGCAGCGTAGTCGAGTGGAGCTCTGGGGCCAACGTCCTGACTTTC,CASSVVEWSSGANVLTF
NA,16,TRBV19,TRBD2,TRBJ2-2,TGTGCCAGTCGGCTAGCGGGGGTCACGGAGACCGGGGAGCTGTTTTTT,CASRLAGVTETGELFF
NA,14,TRBV20-1,NA,TRBJ1-5,TGCAGTGCATTTAGGACAGACAACAATCAGCCCCAGCATTTT,CSAFRTDNNQPQHF
NA,15,TRBV18,NA,TRBJ1-6,TGTGCCAGCTCACCACAGGACAGCTATAATTCACCCCTCCACTTT,CASSPQDSYNSPLHF
NA,13,TRBV20-1,TRBD1,TRBJ2-7,TGCAGTGCGACCGGGACAGGGGTCTACGAGCAGTACTTC,CSATGTGVYEQYF
many,15,TRBV20-1,TRBD1,TRBJ2-2,TGCAGTGCTAGAGATTTCTCCAGGGGGACCGGGGAGCTGTTTTTT,CSARDFSRGTGELFF
many,12,TRBV7-7,TRBD1,TRBJ2-7,TGTGCCAGCAGCTCCACGGACAGGGTACAGTACTTC,CASSSTDRVQYF
NA,15,TRBV4-1,NA,TRBJ2-7,TGCGCCAGCAGCCGGGGGCGAGGGGAATCCTACGAGCAGTACTTC,CASSRGRGESYEQYF
NA,14,TRBV30,TRBD1,TRBJ1-5,TGTGCCTGGAGTACCTTGACAGGGGGCCAGCCCCAGCATTTT,CAWSTLTGGQPQHF
many,13,TRBV6-5,NA,TRBJ2-6,TGTGCCAGCAGCATCTCTGGGGCCAACGTCCTGACTTTC,CASSISGANVLTF
few,15,TRBV7-7,NA,TRBJ2-7,TGTGCCAGCAGCCCCAACTTTTCGGGGGCGGGTGAGCAGTACTTC,CASSPNFSGAGEQYF